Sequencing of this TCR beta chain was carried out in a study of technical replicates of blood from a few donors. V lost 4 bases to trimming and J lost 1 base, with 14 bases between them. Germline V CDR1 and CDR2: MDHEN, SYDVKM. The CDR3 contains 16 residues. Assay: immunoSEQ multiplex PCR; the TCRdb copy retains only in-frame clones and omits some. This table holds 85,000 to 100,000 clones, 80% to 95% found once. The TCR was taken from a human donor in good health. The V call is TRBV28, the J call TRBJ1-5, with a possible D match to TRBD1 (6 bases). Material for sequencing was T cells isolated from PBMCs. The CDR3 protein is CASSSRRDKSNQPQHF. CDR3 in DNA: TGTGCCAGCAGTTCAAGAAGGGACAAGAGCAATCAGCCCCAGCATTTT.